The 5 T cell receptor beta chains reported below all come from one sample, sequenced in a study of blood T cell repertoires in COVID-19. The data were produced by immunoSEQ multiplex PCR, yet TCRdb's version contains in-frame clones alone and is incomplete. The sample carries 200,000 to 300,000 clones, about four fifths recorded once. Input material: PBMCs or T cells enriched from blood (not recorded which). The origin of the receptors is a woman aged 40 to 50 who had been exposed to COVID-19.

This clone showed up just once. The chain couples TRBV7-3 to TRBJ1-1; D perhaps matches TRBD1 (5 bases). Germline assignment: CDR1 SGHTA and CDR2 FQGTGA. The CDR3 loop spans 14 amino acids. V dropped 5 bases and J dropped 4 bases, with 14 bases sitting between them. The CDR3 DNA reads TGTGCCAGCAGCCCAACATCGGGGGGCACTGAAGCTTTCTTT. Translated: CASSPTSGGTEAFF.

The chain carries TRBV6-4 and TRBJ2-1, with D perhaps TRBD2 (6 bases). Germline V gives CDR1 MRHNA, CDR2 SNTAGT. Trimming left V 0 bases short and J 6 bases short, with 15 bases between. This CDR3 has 16 amino acids. The DNA for the CDR3 is TGTGCCAGCAGTGACTCGATCGGGACTGCTATCAATGAGCAGTTCTTC. Amino acid sequence: CASSDSIGTAINEQFF.

The chain is built from TRBV10-3 and TRBJ1-1, with TRBD1 identical over 7 bases. With 7 bases clipped from V and 6 bases from J, the junction kept 8 bases outside the gene matches. This CDR3 has 13 amino acids. The germline V gene encodes CDR1 ENHRY and CDR2 SYGVKD. CDR3 sequence: CAITEDRASEAFF. In nucleotides, the CDR3 is TGTGCCATCACCGAAGACAGGGCCTCTGAAGCTTTCTTT.

CDR3 protein: CASSSTGSGANVLTF. DNA for the CDR3: TGTGCCAGCAGTTCGACAGGGTCTGGGGCCAACGTCCTGACTTTC. This chain links TRBV28 with TRBJ2-6; 7 bases are shared with TRBD1. J lost 1 base, V lost 4 bases, and 1 base had no gene match. Germline V CDR1 and CDR2: MDHEN, SYDVKM. CDR3 size: 15 residues.

This clone was seen more than once but under ten times. CDR3 region: CASSPGQGTRYIQYF. The CDR3 bases are TGTGCCAGCAGTCCTGGACAGGGTACAAGATACATTCAGTACTTC. The rearrangement links TRBV28 to TRBJ2-4, with TRBD1 identical over 8 bases. V lost 5 bases and J lost 8; bases outside the gene matches: 11. CDR1 is MDHEN and CDR2 is SYDVKM in the germline V gene. The CDR3 totals 15 residues.